This T cell receptor (beta chain) emerged from a study of cytotoxic CD8 clonotypes in ibrutinib-treated CLL. Study-level points and caveats: Private clonotypes, not public ones, expanded at ibrutinib response. Clonality measured at baseline exceeded age-matched healthy donors, tracking circulating CD8+ T-cell counts. Increased clonality at ibrutinib response gave way to a return toward baseline at progression.

This clone was counted between two and nine times. The antigen is unknown. The data were produced by immunoSEQ multiplex PCR, yet TCRdb's version contains in-frame clones alone and is incomplete. Of 200,000 to 250,000 clones in the sample, 70% were seen once. There are 17 residues in the CDR3. Trimming took 2 bases from V and 7 from J; bases not matched to a gene: 10. CDR1 SGHRS and CDR2 YFSETQ come from the germline V gene. The source was PBMCs, collected after 24 months of ibrutinib treatment. This TCR was recovered from a human donor with chronic lymphocytic leukemia. This chain connects TRBV5-1 to TRBJ2-2; 11 positions agree with TRBD2. This CDR3 reads CASSFELAGDQGGELFF. In DNA, the CDR3 is TGCGCCAGCAGCTTTGAACTAGCGGGAGATCAGGGCGGGGAGCTGTTTTTT. Filled out from reference TRBV5-1 and TRBJ2-2, the complete variable domain reads KAGVTQTPRYLIKTRGQQVTLSCSPISGHRSVSWYQQTPGQGLQFLFEYFSETQRNKGNFPGRFSGRQFSNSRSEMNVSTLELGDSALYLCASSFELAGDQGGELFFGEGSRLTVL.